The 3 T cell receptor beta chains given below trace back to one sample, sequenced in a study of identical twins. TCRdb analysed the 5' RACE reads with MiXCR anew, one entry per CDR3 protein. The data contain some 1,700,000 distinct CDR3 sequences, about 30% of them seen just once; the ten biggest clones take up about 0.25%. Sequencing was done on a sample of cord blood. The receptor set was obtained from a newborn girl in good health.

As DNA, the CDR3 is TGCGCCAGCAGCTCTAGGGGGACAGGGACGAACACTGAAGCTTTCTTT. Amino acid sequence: CASSSRGTGTNTEAFF. This sequence joins TRBV5-1 and TRBJ1-1, with 9 bases matching TRBD1. V lost 3 bases to trimming and J lost 1 base; unmatched junction nucleotides: 7. CDR1 is SGHRS, CDR2 YFSETQ, per germline. This CDR3 has 16 residues.

V usage is TRBV19 and J usage is TRBJ1-2; TRBD1 agrees at 7 bases. V lost 6 bases, J lost 3 bases, and 10 bases stayed unmatched. This CDR3 comprises 15 residues. Per the germline V gene, CDR1 is LNHDA and CDR2 is SQIVND (reference sequence). CDR3 in DNA: TGTGCCAGTAGAGGGGGCTTGGGCCGGGACTATGGCTACACCTTC. Its protein product is CASRGGLGRDYGYTF.

V gene TRBV20-1 combines with J gene TRBJ1-2; D perhaps matches TRBD1 (6 bases). Germline CDR1 DFQATT, CDR2 SNEGSKA (reference sequence). V was shortened by 1 base and J by 4 bases, with 7 bases between the two germline ends. The CDR3 sequence is 12 residues long. This chain's CDR3 is CSARGRGYGYTF. The CDR3 DNA reads TGCAGTGCTAGAGGCAGGGGCTATGGCTACACCTTC.